The clone carrying this T cell receptor beta chain showed up just a few times. Four PCR rounds used nested alpha and beta constant region primers plus the SP2 primer. Reverse transcription of blood and skin TCR RNA was primed at alpha and beta constant regions. TCRdb processed the 5' RACE reads anew with MiXCR; each CDR3 protein has one entry. Of 60,000 or so distinct CDR3 sequences detected, approximately 6.6% appear once; the ten largest clones hold almost 10%. A UMI-containing oligonucleotide was joined by 3' ligation to the TCR cDNA template. This sample was included in a study of naive and memory T cell subsets. The CDR3 covers 13 residues. The germline gives CDR1 LNHDA, CDR2 SQIVND (reference sequence). V was pared by 7 bases and J by 7 bases, with 17 bases between.

The clonotype was recovered from a male donor in good health. V usage is TRBV19 and J usage is TRBJ2-7, with a weak D call TRBD2 (6 bases). The CDR3: CASKDALAREQYF. The CDR3 DNA is TGTGCCAGTAAGGACGCGCTAGCGAGAGAGCAGTACTTC.